This T cell receptor beta chain appears in the sequencing data of a study of CD8+CD57+ T cells in acquired aplastic anemia. Turning to this clonotype: Its antigen is currently unknown.

Points from the study as a whole: Between patients and controls, some 31 CD8+ CDR3 sequences were found in common.

Looked up from germline, CDR1 is MNHEY and CDR2 is SVGEGT. There are 14 residues in the CDR3. J gave up 6 bases and V 6 bases, and 11 bases lay outside the gene matches. The study profiled TCR beta VDJ and CDR3 using genomic DNA as template. TCRdb re-analysed the reads in MiXCR, keeping a single row per CDR3 protein. The sample comprises around 200,000 distinct CDR3 sequences, around 60% of which are singletons, and over 25% rests with the top ten. Material: sorted CD4+, CD8+, or CD8+CD57+ T cells (not recorded which) from PBMCs. The rearrangement uses TRBV6-2 or TRBV6-3 and TRBJ2-7, with TRBD2 matching 7 bases. The TCR sequence derives from a human donor in good health. The CDR3 region is CASSPGGFFSEQYF. In nucleotides, the CDR3 is TGTGCCAGCAGCCCCGGGGGGTTTTTTAGCGAGCAGTACTTC.